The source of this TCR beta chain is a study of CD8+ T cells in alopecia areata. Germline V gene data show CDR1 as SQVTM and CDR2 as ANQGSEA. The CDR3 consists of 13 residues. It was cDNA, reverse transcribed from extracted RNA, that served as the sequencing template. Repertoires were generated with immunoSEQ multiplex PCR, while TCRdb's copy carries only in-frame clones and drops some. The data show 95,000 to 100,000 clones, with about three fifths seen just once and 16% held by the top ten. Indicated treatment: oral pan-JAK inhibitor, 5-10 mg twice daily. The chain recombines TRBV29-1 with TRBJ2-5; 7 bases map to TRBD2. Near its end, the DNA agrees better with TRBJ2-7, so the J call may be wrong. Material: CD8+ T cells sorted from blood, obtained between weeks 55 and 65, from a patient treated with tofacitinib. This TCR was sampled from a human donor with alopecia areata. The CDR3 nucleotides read TGCAGCGTTGAGGGAGGGCAGGCCTACGAGCAGTACTTC. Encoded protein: CSVEGGQAYEQYF.